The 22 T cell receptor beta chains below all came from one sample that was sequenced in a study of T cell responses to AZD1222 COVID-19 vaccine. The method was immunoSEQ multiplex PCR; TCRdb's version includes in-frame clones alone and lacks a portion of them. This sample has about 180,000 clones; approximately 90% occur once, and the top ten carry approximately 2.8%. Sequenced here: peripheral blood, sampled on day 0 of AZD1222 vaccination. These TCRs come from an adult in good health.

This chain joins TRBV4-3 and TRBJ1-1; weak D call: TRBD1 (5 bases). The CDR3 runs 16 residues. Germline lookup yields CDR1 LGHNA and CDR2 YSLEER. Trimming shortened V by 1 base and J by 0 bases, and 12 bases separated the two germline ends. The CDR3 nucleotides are TGCGCCAGCAGCCAAGGCGGGACGGTAATGAACACTGAAGCTTTCTTT. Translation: CASSQGGTVMNTEAFF.

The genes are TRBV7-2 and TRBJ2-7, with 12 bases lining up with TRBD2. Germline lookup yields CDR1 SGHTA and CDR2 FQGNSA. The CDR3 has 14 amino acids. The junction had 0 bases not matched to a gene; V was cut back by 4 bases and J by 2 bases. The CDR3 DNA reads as TGTGCCAGCAGCTCTAGCGGGGGGGCCTACGAGCAGTACTTC. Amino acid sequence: CASSSSGGAYEQYF.

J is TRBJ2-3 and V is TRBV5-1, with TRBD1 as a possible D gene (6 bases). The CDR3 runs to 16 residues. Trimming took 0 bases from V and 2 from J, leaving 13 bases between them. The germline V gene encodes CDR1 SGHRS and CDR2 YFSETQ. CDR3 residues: CASSLVGAQPTDTQYF. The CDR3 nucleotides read TGCGCCAGCAGCTTGGTGGGGGCCCAACCCACAGATACGCAGTATTTT.

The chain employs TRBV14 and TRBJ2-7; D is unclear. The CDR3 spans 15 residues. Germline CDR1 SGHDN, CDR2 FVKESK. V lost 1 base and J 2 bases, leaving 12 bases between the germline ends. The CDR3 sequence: CASSQGSQPAYEQYF. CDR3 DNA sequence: TGTGCCAGCAGCCAAGGTTCACAGCCCGCCTACGAGCAGTACTTC.

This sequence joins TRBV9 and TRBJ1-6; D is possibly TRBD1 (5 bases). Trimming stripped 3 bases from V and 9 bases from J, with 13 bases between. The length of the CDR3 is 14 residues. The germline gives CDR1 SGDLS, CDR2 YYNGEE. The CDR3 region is CASSAVTGSSPLHF. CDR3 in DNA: TGTGCCAGCAGCGCGGTCACAGGATCTTCACCCCTCCACTTT.

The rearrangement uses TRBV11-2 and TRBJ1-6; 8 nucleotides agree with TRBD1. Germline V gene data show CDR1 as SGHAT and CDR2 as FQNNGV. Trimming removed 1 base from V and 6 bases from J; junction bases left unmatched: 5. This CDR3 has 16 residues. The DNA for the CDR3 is TGTGCCAGCAGCTTAGCGGGACAGGCCCCTAATTCACCCCTCCACTTT. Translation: CASSLAGQAPNSPLHF.

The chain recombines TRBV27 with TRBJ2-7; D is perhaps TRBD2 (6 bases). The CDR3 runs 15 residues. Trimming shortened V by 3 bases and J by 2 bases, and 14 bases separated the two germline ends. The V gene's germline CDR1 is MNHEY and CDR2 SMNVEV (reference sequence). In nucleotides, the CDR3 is TGTGCCAGCAGTTTGCGGGCGCGGGGCCCCTACGAGCAGTACTTC. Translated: CASSLRARGPYEQYF.

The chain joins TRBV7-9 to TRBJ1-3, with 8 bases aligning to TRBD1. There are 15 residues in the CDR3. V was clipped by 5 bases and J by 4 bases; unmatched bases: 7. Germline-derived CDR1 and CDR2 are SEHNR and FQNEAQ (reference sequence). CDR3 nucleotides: TGTGCCAGCAGCGACAGGGGAACCAGCGGAAACACCATATATTTT. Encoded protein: CASSDRGTSGNTIYF. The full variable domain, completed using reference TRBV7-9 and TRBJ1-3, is DTGVSQNPRHKITKRGQNVTFRCDPISEHNRLYWYRQTLGQGPEFLTYFQNEAQLEKSRLLSDRFSAERPKGSFSTLEIQRTEQGDSAMYLCASSDRGTSGNTIYFGEGSWLTVV.

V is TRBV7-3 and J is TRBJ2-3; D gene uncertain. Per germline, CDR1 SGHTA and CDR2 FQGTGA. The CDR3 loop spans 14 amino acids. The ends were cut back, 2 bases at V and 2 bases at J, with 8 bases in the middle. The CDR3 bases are TGTGCCAGCAGCTTACTGGGGATCACAGATACGCAGTATTTT. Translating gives CASSLLGITDTQYF.

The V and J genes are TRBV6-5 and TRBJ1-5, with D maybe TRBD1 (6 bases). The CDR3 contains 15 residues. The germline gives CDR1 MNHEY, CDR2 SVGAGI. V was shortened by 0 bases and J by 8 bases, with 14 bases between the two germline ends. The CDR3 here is CASSYSRGRGKPQHF. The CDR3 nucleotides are TGTGCCAGCAGTTACTCGAGGGGCAGGGGAAAGCCCCAGCATTTT.

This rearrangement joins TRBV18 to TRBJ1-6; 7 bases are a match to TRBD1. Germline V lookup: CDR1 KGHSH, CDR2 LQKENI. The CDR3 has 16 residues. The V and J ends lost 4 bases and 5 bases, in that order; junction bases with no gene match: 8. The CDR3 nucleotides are TGTGCCAGCTCACTTAGACAGGGTGTGGATAATTCACCCCTCCACTTT. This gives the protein CASSLRQGVDNSPLHF.

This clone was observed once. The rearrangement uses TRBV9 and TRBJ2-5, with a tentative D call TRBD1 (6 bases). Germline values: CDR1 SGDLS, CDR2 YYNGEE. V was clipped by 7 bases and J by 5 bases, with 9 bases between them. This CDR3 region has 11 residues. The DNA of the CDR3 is TGTGCCAGCGGGGGCCACGAGACCCAGTACTTC. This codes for CASGGHETQYF.

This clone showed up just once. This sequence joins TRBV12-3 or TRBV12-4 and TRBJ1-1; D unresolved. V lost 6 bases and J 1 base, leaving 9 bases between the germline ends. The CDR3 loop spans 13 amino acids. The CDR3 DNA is TGTGCCAGCAGCTCCAAGGGGAACACTGAAGCTTTCTTT. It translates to CASSSKGNTEAFF.

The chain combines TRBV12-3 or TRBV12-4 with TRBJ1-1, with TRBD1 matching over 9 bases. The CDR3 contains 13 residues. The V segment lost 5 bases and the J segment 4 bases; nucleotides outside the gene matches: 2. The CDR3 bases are TGTGCCAGCAGTACAGGGGGCGGCACTGAAGCTTTCTTT. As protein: CASSTGGGTEAFF.

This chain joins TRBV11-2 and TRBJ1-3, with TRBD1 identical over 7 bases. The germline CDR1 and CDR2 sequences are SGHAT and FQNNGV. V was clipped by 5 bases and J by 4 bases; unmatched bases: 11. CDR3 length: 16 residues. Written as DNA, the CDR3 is TGTGCCAGCAGCCCGACCACGGGGGACAGCGGAAACACCATATATTTT. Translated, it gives CASSPTTGDSGNTIYF.

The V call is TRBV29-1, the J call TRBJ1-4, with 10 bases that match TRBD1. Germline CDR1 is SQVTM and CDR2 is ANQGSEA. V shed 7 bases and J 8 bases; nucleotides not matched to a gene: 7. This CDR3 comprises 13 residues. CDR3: CSATGQGREKLFF. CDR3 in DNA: TGCAGCGCCACGGGACAGGGGAGGGAAAAACTGTTTTTT. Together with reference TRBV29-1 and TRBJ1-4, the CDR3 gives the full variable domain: SAVISQKPSRDICQRGTSLTIQCQVDSQVTMMFWYRQQPGQSLTLIATANQGSEATYESGFVIDKFPISRPNLTFSTLTVSNMSPEDSSIYLCSATGQGREKLFFGSGTQLSVL.

CDR3 DNA sequence: TGTGCCAGCAGCTCACAGGGGTTTGGAGAGACCCAGTACTTC. Translation: CASSSQGFGETQYF. The V call is TRBV7-8, the J call TRBJ2-5, with 7 bases matching TRBD1. Germline V lookup: CDR1 SGHVS, CDR2 FQNEAQ. This CDR3 has 14 amino acids. After removal of 4 bases from V and 4 bases from J, the junction contained 6 bases not matched to a gene.

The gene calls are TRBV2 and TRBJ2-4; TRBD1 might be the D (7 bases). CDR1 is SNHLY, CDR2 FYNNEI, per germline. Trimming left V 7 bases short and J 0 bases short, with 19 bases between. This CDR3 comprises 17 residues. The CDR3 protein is CASTLRGEILAKNIQYF. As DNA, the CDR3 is TGTGCCAGCACCCTCAGGGGGGAAATATTAGCCAAAAACATTCAGTACTTC.

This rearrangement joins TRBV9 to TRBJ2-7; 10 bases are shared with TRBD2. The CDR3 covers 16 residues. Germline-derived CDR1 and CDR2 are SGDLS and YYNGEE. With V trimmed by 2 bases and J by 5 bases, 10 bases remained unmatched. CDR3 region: CASSVRQRGGRDEQYF. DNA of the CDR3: TGTGCCAGCAGCGTGCGCCAGCGGGGGGGCCGCGACGAGCAGTACTTC. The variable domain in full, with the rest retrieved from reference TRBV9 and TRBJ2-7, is DSGVTQTPKHLITATGQRVTLRCSPRSGDLSVYWYQQSLDQGLQFLIQYYNGEERAKGNILERFSAQQFPDLHSELNLSSLELGDSALYFCASSVRQRGGRDEQYFGPGTRLTVT.

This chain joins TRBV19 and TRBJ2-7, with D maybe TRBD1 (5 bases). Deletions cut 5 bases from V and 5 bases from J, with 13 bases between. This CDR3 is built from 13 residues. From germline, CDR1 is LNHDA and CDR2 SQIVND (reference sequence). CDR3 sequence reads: CASSPQGYDEQYF. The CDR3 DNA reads TGTGCCAGTAGTCCGCAGGGCTACGACGAGCAGTACTTC.

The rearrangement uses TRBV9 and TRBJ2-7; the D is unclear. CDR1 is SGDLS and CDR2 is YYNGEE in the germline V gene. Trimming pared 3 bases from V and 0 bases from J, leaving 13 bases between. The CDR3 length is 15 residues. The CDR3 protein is CASSENYSPSYEQYF. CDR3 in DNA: TGTGCCAGCAGCGAAAACTACAGCCCCTCCTACGAGCAGTACTTC. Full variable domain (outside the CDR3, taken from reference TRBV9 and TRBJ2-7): DSGVTQTPKHLITATGQRVTLRCSPRSGDLSVYWYQQSLDQGLQFLIQYYNGEERAKGNILERFSAQQFPDLHSELNLSSLELGDSALYFCASSENYSPSYEQYFGPGTRLTVT.

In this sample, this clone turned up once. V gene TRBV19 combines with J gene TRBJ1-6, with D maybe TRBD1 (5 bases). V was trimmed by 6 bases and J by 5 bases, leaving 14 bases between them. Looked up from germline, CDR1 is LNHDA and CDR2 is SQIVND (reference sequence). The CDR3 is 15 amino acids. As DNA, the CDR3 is TGTGCCAGTAGCCCAGGGCAGGGTAATAATTCACCCCTCCACTTT. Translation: CASSPGQGNNSPLHF.